This is a list of T cell receptor beta chains from one sample in a study of monozygotic twins with inflammatory bowel disease. From the 5' RACE reads, TCRdb lists one entry per CDR3 protein and no DNA. Here the sample table reports about 93,000 distinct CDR3 sequences. Sequencing was performed on blood. Source of these receptors: a human donor with ulcerative colitis or Crohn's disease, or a healthy co-twin of an affected twin (not recorded which). CDR3s include the opening cysteine and the closing phenylalanine or tryptophan. Rows give clone size only sometimes, using once, few, many, or a class for an expanded clone.

>16|TRBV6-5|NA|TRBJ2-3
CASSYRLGGAGDTQYF
>12|TRBV7-9|NA|TRBJ1-1
CASSLGGWEAFF
>13|TRBV12-3/TRBV12-4|NA|TRBJ2-3
CASSYVPRDTQYF
>13|TRBV5-1|NA|TRBJ1-2
CASSLGVGYGYTF
>14|TRBV4-2|NA|TRBJ2-2
CASSQDAGRGELFF
>15|TRBV12-3/TRBV12-4|NA|TRBJ1-1
CASSWGGGVDTEAFF
>14|TRBV25-1|NA|TRBJ2-2
CASREPTDTGELFF
>15|TRBV6-5|NA|TRBJ2-3
CASSYLEGSTDTQYF
>17|TRBV19|NA|TRBJ1-5
CASSIVWTSSRNQPQHF
>11|TRBV2|NA|TRBJ1-2
CASTGAGGYTF
>17|TRBV20-1|NA|TRBJ1-2
CSARDYFTSLGPYGYTF
>13|TRBV28|NA|TRBJ1-2
CASSLTGIGGYTF
>16|TRBV5-6|NA|TRBJ1-4
CASSLNSLQSYEKLFF
>16|TRBV15|NA|TRBJ2-3
CATSRDHSGGTDTQYF
>18|TRBV6-2/TRBV6-3|NA|TRBJ1-5
CASSYFRAQRGNRGPQHF
>14|TRBV5-1|NA|TRBJ2-5
CASSLKGLQETQYF
>13|TRBV29-1|NA|TRBJ2-7
CSVSRDGAYEQYF
>16|TRBV20-1|NA|TRBJ2-2
CSAVNPGLAGAGELFF
>14|TRBV6-1|NA|TRBJ1-2
CASRPDRDPYGYTF
>16|TRBV7-2|NA|TRBJ2-3
CASSLGISRVQDTQYF
>12|TRBV15|NA|TRBJ2-7
CATSRGGYEQYF
>18|TRBV20-1|medium-sized|TRBJ2-3
CSARGGAPGLASTDTQYF
>15|TRBV28|NA|TRBJ1-1
CASARPDKVGQAAFF
>13|TRBV20-1|NA|TRBJ2-5
CSALRGGEETQYF
>17|TRBV7-8|NA|TRBJ1-5
CASSLAFGYIGNQPQHF
>16|TRBV20-1|NA|TRBJ1-2
CSARDSHGADARGYTF
>11|TRBV5-1|NA|TRBJ1-1
CASSADTEAFF
>16|TRBV6-5|NA|TRBJ1-1
CASRLSHITMNTEAFF
>14|TRBV6-1|NA|TRBJ2-3
CASSPWTGVDTQYF
>14|TRBV10-3|NA|TRBJ2-4
CAISESQEKNIQYF
>14|TRBV5-5|NA|TRBJ2-2
CASLPSVNTGELFF
>17|TRBV7-7|NA|TRBJ2-2
CASSRLPGQADAGELFF
>14|TRBV5-1|NA|TRBJ2-3
CASREGASTDTQYF
>18|TRBV11-1|NA|TRBJ2-1
CASSLGVVSTGGDNEQFF
>16|TRBV24-1|NA|TRBJ1-1
CATSDSGAGRNTEAFF
>13|TRBV18|NA|TRBJ1-4
CASSEDMGEKLFF
>13|TRBV12-3/TRBV12-4|NA|TRBJ1-2
CASSLEEIYGYTF
>16|TRBV11-1|NA|TRBJ2-1
CASSQGRLISYNEQFF
>14|TRBV5-1|NA|TRBJ2-2
CASSSATTSGELFF
>12|TRBV5-1|NA|TRBJ2-7
CASSSYPDEQYF
>14|TRBV12-3/TRBV12-4|NA|TRBJ1-5
CASRATGDNQPQHF
>15|TRBV2|NA|TRBJ1-4
CASRIRQATNEKLFF
>14|TRBV27|NA|TRBJ1-2
CASSFREGASGYTF